This T cell receptor (beta chain) appears in the sequencing data of a study of blood T cell repertoires in COVID-19. About the research overall: Some COVID-19 samples were acute and others convalescent; all came from the United States, Italy and Spain. In each case, the material was cDNA or gDNA derived from T cells, B-cell-depleted T cells, or PBMCs.

Germline values: CDR1 LNHDA, CDR2 SQIVND (reference sequence). Deletions cut 8 bases from V and 0 bases from J, with 10 bases between. This CDR3 comprises 13 residues. Per the original data handling: Estimation of nucleated cell counts was performed using reference gene primer amplification. Assay: immunoSEQ multiplex PCR; the TCRdb copy retains only in-frame clones and omits some. Clone size and V and J calls were adopted from that table, with D and trimming inferred from the DNA. The table has fewer than 300,000 clones, less than 90% seen once; the top ten hold 4%. The TCR comes from a man aged 55 to 69 who had recovered from COVID-19. The sample was peripheral blood. V is TRBV19 and J is TRBJ1-2; no clear D. This CDR3 is CASEPGANYGYTF. CDR3 DNA sequence: TGTGCCAGTGAACCGGGAGCTAACTATGGCTACACCTTC.